Only a few counts were recorded for the clone carrying this T cell receptor (beta chain). Its target is not known. Measured with immunoSEQ multiplex PCR; TCRdb has only the in-frame clones, and not every one. The sample carries 95,000 to 150,000 clones, approximately 88% recorded once. The CDR3 is 13 residues long. V was clipped by 8 bases and J by 2 bases; unmatched bases: 4. Germline CDR1 is SNHLY and CDR2 is FYNNEI. This specimen belongs to a study of T cell responses to AZD1222 COVID-19 vaccine. The study's findings and limits: Following two doses of AZD1222, Spike-specific TCR breadth and depth rose.

This chain links TRBV2 with TRBJ2-7; 9 bases match TRBD2. The clonotype comes from an adult in good health. The input for sequencing was peripheral blood, taken on day 0 of AZD1222 vaccination. The DNA for the CDR3 is TGTGCCAGCGGCGGGAGGGAACCCTACGAGCAGTACTTC. This translates into CASGGREPYEQYF. Combining the CDR3 with reference TRBV2 and TRBJ2-7 gives the whole variable domain EPEVTQTPSHQVTQMGQEVILRCVPISNHLYFYWYRQILGQKVEFLVSFYNNEISEKSEIFDDQFSVERPDGSNFTLKIRSTKLEDSAMYFCASGGREPYEQYFGPGTRLTVT.